One sample yielded the 19 T cell receptor beta chains listed below, sequenced in a study of vaccination effects on CD4 cells after COVID-19. Some clones are missing from TCRdb's copy, which holds only in-frame ones; the method was immunoSEQ multiplex PCR. In the table there are 35,000 to 50,000 clones, 77% of which are singletons. The ViraFEST assay expanded antigen-specific CD4+ T cells with viral peptide pools before sequencing. Cells that had been cultured for less than eleven days were the source of isolated CD4+ T cells. Each vaccine recipient was nucleocapsid antibody negative and had no prior SARS-CoV-2 infection. The antigens of these receptors remain unknown. The sequences come from CD4+ T cells from PBMCs cultured with HCoV-NL63 spike peptides, collected before COVID-19 vaccination. These receptors were obtained from a human donor who received a COVID-19 vaccine.

The J gene is TRBJ2-7, the V gene TRBV5-1; 10 bases are a match to TRBD1. The CDR3 is made up of 13 amino acids. Looked up from germline, CDR1 is SGHRS and CDR2 is YFSETQ. Unmatched junction bases numbered 3, after V lost 4 bases and J lost 5 bases. As DNA, the CDR3 is TGCGCCAGCAGCGTAGGGACAGGGGACGAGCAGTACGTC. As protein: CASSVGTGDEQYV.

This rearrangement joins TRBV19 to TRBJ1-2; D perhaps matches TRBD1 (6 bases). V lost 5 bases and J lost 4, with 11 bases in between. The CDR3 contains 13 residues. The germline CDR1 and CDR2 sequences are LNHDA and SQIVND (reference sequence). The chain's CDR3 is CASSWTAAYGYTF. The CDR3 nucleotides are TGTGCCAGTAGTTGGACAGCAGCCTATGGCTACACCTTC.

This clone was seen a handful of times. CDR3 sequence: CASSLDPGNYGYTF. The CDR3 DNA follows: TGTGCCAGCAGCTTAGATCCAGGGAACTATGGCTACACCTTC. The gene calls are TRBV7-2 and TRBJ1-2; D is perhaps TRBD1 (5 bases). Trimming took 1 base from V and 2 from J, leaving 8 bases between them. Germline lookup yields CDR1 SGHTA and CDR2 FQGNSA. The CDR3 is made up of 14 amino acids.

This clone was found a few times. The genes are TRBV4-3 and TRBJ2-3; weak D call: TRBD2 (6 bases). This CDR3 is built from 17 residues. V lost 4 bases and J lost 6, with 23 bases in between. In germline, CDR1 is LGHNA, CDR2 YSLEER. The CDR3 is CASSPQTGPDRGDTQYF. The CDR3 nucleotides are TGCGCCAGCAGCCCTCAGACTGGCCCGGACCGGGGGGATACGCAGTATTTT.

V and J are TRBV12-3 or TRBV12-4 and TRBJ1-5, with D unclear. The CDR3 covers 13 residues. V lost 5 bases, J lost 0 bases, and 5 bases lay in between. CDR3 coding DNA: TGTGCCAGCAGTGAGAATAGCAATCAGCCCCAGCATTTT. It codes for CASSENSNQPQHF.

This clone was counted a single time. This chain links TRBV7-2 with TRBJ2-5, with TRBD1 matching 7 bases. The CDR3 loop spans 13 amino acids. Germline assignment: CDR1 SGHTA and CDR2 FQGNSA. J gave up 4 bases and V 1 base, and 0 bases lay outside the gene matches. Here the CDR3 DNA reads TGTGCCAGCAGCTTAGACAGGGGAGAGACCCAGTACTTC. Protein product: CASSLDRGETQYF.

CDR3 residues: CASSPQGRTIYF. CDR3 DNA: TGTGCCAGCTCACCACAGGGGAGGACCATATATTTT. This chain links TRBV18 with TRBJ1-3, with D perhaps TRBD1 (5 bases). Germline V gene lookup returns CDR1 KGHSH and CDR2 LQKENI. The CDR3 consists of 12 residues. The V gene lost 1 base and the J gene lost 10 bases, with 8 bases spanning the gap.

This clone was observed a handful of times. The chain employs TRBV2 and TRBJ1-6; no clear D gene. The germline V gene has CDR1 SNHLY and CDR2 FYNNEI. The CDR3 is 13 residues long. The germline V and J ends were trimmed by 1 base and 10 bases, with 8 bases remaining between them. The CDR3 region is CASSEGSGSPLHF. The CDR3 coding sequence is TGTGCCAGCAGTGAAGGTTCGGGGTCACCCCTCCACTTT.

The genes are TRBV23-1 and TRBJ1-1; TRBD1 is a possible D gene (6 bases). TRBV23-1 is identified as an open reading frame with a role that is uncertain. V gave up 9 bases and J gave up 7 bases, with 15 bases separating them. This CDR3 has 12 residues. CDR3 residues: CARSQGVGEAFF. CDR3 bases: TGCGCCAGGTCACAGGGTGTGGGTGAAGCTTTCTTT.

V and J are TRBV5-1 and TRBJ1-1; D is uncertain. This CDR3 is built from 13 residues. CDR1 is SGHRS, CDR2 YFSETQ, per germline. The V end lost 1 base, the J end lost 1 base, and 5 bases lay between the germline ends. The CDR3 DNA reads as TGCGCCAGCAGCTTGAATCCGAACACTGAAGCTTTCTTT. The encoded protein is CASSLNPNTEAFF.

This sequence joins TRBV19 and TRBJ2-6; TRBD1 matches at 7 bases. The V gene end was trimmed by 4 bases and the J gene end by 4 bases; junction bases not matched to a gene: 13. CDR1 is LNHDA, CDR2 SQIVND, per germline (reference sequence). The CDR3 is 18 amino acids. The CDR3 coding sequence is TGTGCCAGTAGTAGACTGTTTGGGCAGGGGGACGGGGCCAACGTCCTGACTTTC. The encoded protein is CASSRLFGQGDGANVLTF.

The V call is TRBV19, the J call TRBJ1-2, with TRBD1 as a possible D gene (5 bases). The CDR3 totals 11 residues. The germline V gene has CDR1 LNHDA and CDR2 SQIVND (reference sequence). Trimming cost V 11 bases and J 6 bases, with 13 bases left between them. CDR3 in amino acids: CASGAGNGYTF. The CDR3 nucleotides read TGTGCCTCTGGGGCAGGGAATGGCTACACCTTC.

The chain joins TRBV18 to TRBJ2-2; 10 positions agree with TRBD1. The CDR3 runs 15 residues. The germline V gene encodes CDR1 KGHSH and CDR2 LQKENI. The V segment lost 3 bases and the J segment 6 bases; nucleotides outside the gene matches: 4. In DNA form, the CDR3 reads TGTGCCAGCTCACCGGGGACAGGGGTATCCGGGGAGCTGTTTTTT. Translated, it gives CASSPGTGVSGELFF.

The chain carries TRBV10-3 and TRBJ2-5; D call uncertain. The germline V gene has CDR1 ENHRY and CDR2 SYGVKD. Trimming cost V 6 bases and J 5 bases, with 13 bases left between them. This CDR3 has 13 amino acids. The CDR3 is CAISRSAGETQYF. The CDR3 nucleotides read TGTGCCATCAGCAGATCAGCTGGGGAGACCCAGTACTTC.

This clone was found once. This chain connects TRBV4-3 to TRBJ2-5, with D hard to call. Germline assignment: CDR1 LGHNA and CDR2 YSLEER. The CDR3 loop spans 15 amino acids. Trimming took 0 bases from V and 1 from J, leaving 9 bases between them. The CDR3 DNA reads as TGCGCCAGCAGCCAAGACTGGGCCAGCCAAGAGACCCAGTACTTC. This translates into CASSQDWASQETQYF.

The rearrangement uses TRBV3-1 (or the pseudogene TRBV3-2) and TRBJ2-3; 11 nucleotides line up with TRBD2. J gave up 6 bases and V 2 bases, and 16 bases lay outside the gene matches. The CDR3 sequence is 19 residues long. Per the germline V gene, CDR1 is LGHDT and CDR2 is YNNKEL (reference sequence). CDR3 residues: CASSQFFGGSGGGGDTQYF. The CDR3 nucleotides read TGTGCCAGCAGCCAATTTTTCGGCGGTAGCGGGGGGGGTGGTGATACGCAGTATTTT.

This clone was picked up a small number of times. The J gene is TRBJ2-3, the V gene TRBV19, with D tentatively TRBD2 (5 bases). The CDR3 is 13 residues long. CDR1 is LNHDA, CDR2 SQIVND, per germline (reference sequence). V lost 6 bases and J lost 2, with 9 bases in between. CDR3 amino acids: CASRSGTTDTQYF. The CDR3 DNA reads as TGTGCCAGTAGGAGCGGAACCACAGATACGCAGTATTTT.

The V gene is TRBV11-3, the J gene TRBJ1-6; TRBD1 is a possible D gene (6 bases). The CDR3 extends over 19 amino acids. Deletions cut 0 bases from V and 0 bases from J, with 15 bases between. Germline-derived CDR1 and CDR2 are SGHNT and YENEEA. The CDR3 here is CASSLDTGGLSSYNSPLHF. Here the CDR3 DNA reads TGTGCCAGCAGCTTAGATACGGGGGGCCTCAGCTCCTATAATTCACCCCTCCACTTT. Full variable domain (missing parts from reference TRBV11-3 and TRBJ1-6): EAGVVQSPRYKIIEKKQPVAFWCNPISGHNTLYWYLQNLGQGPELLIRYENEEAVDDSQLPKDRFSAERLKGVDSTLKIQPAELGDSAVYLCASSLDTGGLSSYNSPLHFGNGTRLTVT.

V usage is TRBV12-3 or TRBV12-4 and J usage is TRBJ1-5; D not resolved. V was clipped by 7 bases and J by 0 bases, with 4 bases between them. The CDR3 has 12 residues. The CDR3 spells CASTISNQPQHF. CDR3 coding DNA: TGTGCCAGCACTATTAGCAATCAGCCCCAGCATTTT.